One and the same sample provided the 5 T cell receptor beta chains below, sequenced in a study of shared clonotypes between healthy human individuals (dated by TCRdb to the early 2020s). The protocol used for the library was the immunoSEQ multiplex PCR assay. This is the immuneACCESS table as TCRdb keeps it, with only in-frame sequences that have V and J called. A part of the clones is gone; compared with another copy, unresolved V genes explain less than half, and the rest is unexplained. In this sample the table shows 1,100,000 or so clones, approximately 80% of which occur a single time. Around 0.47% of the sample is held by the ten biggest clonotypes. Sequencing input: memory CD4+ T cells from PBMCs. The sample's cell subset or site label, in plain terms: CD45RA-negative fraction. The origin of the receptors is a man younger than 35 in good health. Some clones in this sample may be carry-over from other donors' samples.

The chain joins TRBV5-1 to TRBJ2-7, with D maybe TRBD1 (5 bases). The CDR3 has 15 residues. V gave up 4 bases and J gave up 1 base, with 15 bases separating them. Germline loops: CDR1 SGHRS, CDR2 YFSETQ. CDR3 sequence: CASSPGWAGSYEQYF. Written as DNA, the CDR3 is TGCGCCAGCAGCCCCGGGTGGGCAGGGTCCTACGAGCAGTACTTC.

The CDR3 DNA sequence: TGTGCCAGCAGTTTATTTGGAGGGGACTATGGCTACACCTTC. It is translated as CASSLFGGDYGYTF. V and J are TRBV28 and TRBJ1-2; perhaps TRBD1 as D (5 bases). Germline loops: CDR1 MDHEN, CDR2 SYDVKM. The ends were cut back, 1 base at V and 3 bases at J, with 9 bases in the middle. The CDR3 length is 14 residues.

The chain has TRBV19 and TRBJ2-3; 8 positions agree with TRBD2. V shed 4 bases, J shed 0 bases, and the junction held 9 bases outside the gene matches. The CDR3 spans 17 residues. Per the germline V gene, CDR1 is LNHDA and CDR2 is SQIVND (reference sequence). The CDR3 protein is CASSTGSGGPSTDTQYF. In nucleotides, the CDR3 is TGTGCCAGTAGTACGGGGAGCGGGGGACCTAGCACAGATACGCAGTATTTT. Together with reference TRBV19 and TRBJ2-3, the CDR3 gives the full variable domain: DGGITQSPKYLFRKEGQNVTLSCEQNLNHDAMYWYRQDPGQGLRLIYYSQIVNDFQKGDIAEGYSVSREKKESFPLTVTSAQKNPTAFYLCASSTGSGGPSTDTQYFGPGTRLTVL.

J is TRBJ2-7 and V is TRBV7-3; TRBD1 agrees at 7 bases. Trimming at V came to 5 bases and at J to 2 bases, leaving 6 bases not matched to a gene. CDR1 is SGHTA and CDR2 is FQGTGA in the germline V gene. This CDR3 is 14 amino acids long. The CDR3 region has the DNA TGTGCCAGCAGCGCCTCACAGGGGACCTACGAGCAGTACTTC. Translation gives CASSASQGTYEQYF.

This clone has a handful of counts. The genes are TRBV28 and TRBJ1-5; tentatively, D is TRBD1 (6 bases). The CDR3 has 14 residues. The ends were cut back, 6 bases at V and 7 bases at J, with 16 bases in the middle. Germline V CDR1 and CDR2: MDHEN, SYDVKM. CDR3 in DNA: TGTGCCAGCAGGGGCGCAGGGGAATGGCAGCCCCAGCATTTT. This codes for CASRGAGEWQPQHF.